These 13 T cell receptor beta chains were all obtained from the same sample, sequenced in a study of long-term antiretroviral therapy in people with HIV. Version v3.0 of the immunoSEQ assay was performed at survey level. Some clones are missing from TCRdb's copy, which holds only in-frame ones; the method was immunoSEQ multiplex PCR. Of roughly 21,000 clones listed, 65% to 80% are singletons. The material sequenced was unsorted PBMCs, taken 4.1 years after starting antiretroviral therapy. The receptors originated from a woman aged 40 to 55 with HIV.

The chain uses TRBV4-3 and TRBJ2-5, with a tentative D call TRBD2 (7 bases). Per the germline V gene, CDR1 is LGHNA and CDR2 is YSLEER. CDR3 length equals 15 residues. V was trimmed by 1 base and J by 7 bases, leaving 16 bases between them. The CDR3 DNA sequence: TGCGCCAGCAGCCAAGGCTTACAAGGGGGGGTGACCCAGTACTTC. Translated: CASSQGLQGGVTQYF.

The chain uses TRBV15 and TRBJ1-2; D is unresolved. CDR3 length: 14 amino acids. The V gene lost 0 bases and the J gene lost 5 bases, with 10 bases spanning the gap. Germline CDR1 is LNHNV and CDR2 is YYDKDF (reference sequence). The CDR3 loop reads CATSRDRQAYGYTF. The CDR3 nucleotides are TGTGCCACCAGCAGAGACAGGCAGGCTTATGGCTACACCTTC. The whole variable domain, filled in from reference TRBV15 and TRBJ1-2, reads DAMVIQNPRYQVTQFGKPVTLSCSQTLNHNVMYWYQQKSSQAPKLLFHYYDKDFNNEADTPDNFQSRRPNTSFCFLDIRSPGLGDTAMYLCATSRDRQAYGYTFGSGTRLTVV.

For the CDR3, the DNA is TGTGCCAGCAGCTTCGACAGGCCTGAAGCTTTCTTT. This encodes CASSFDRPEAFF. J is TRBJ1-1 and V is TRBV11-3; tentatively, D is TRBD1 (6 bases). CDR1 is SGHNT and CDR2 is YENEEA in the germline V gene. V lost 3 bases and J lost 6, with 8 bases in between. CDR3 length: 12 amino acids.

Worth noting for this clone: The junction departs from germline at one end; a sequencing error may be responsible. The rearrangement links TRBV5-6 to TRBJ2-3; D gene ambiguous. In germline, CDR1 is SGHDT, CDR2 YYEEEE. The length of the CDR3 is 12 residues. The chain's CDR3 is CASSLGFLGGLF. In nucleotides, the CDR3 is TGTGCCAGCAGCTTGGGGTTTCTGGGCGGTCTTTTT.

The chain carries TRBV10-3 and TRBJ2-3; D is unresolved. The V end lost 4 bases, the J end lost 4 bases, and 3 bases lay between the germline ends. The CDR3 consists of 11 residues. Germline CDR1 and CDR2: ENHRY and SYGVKD. The CDR3 DNA is TGTGCCATCAGTGTGGCAGATACGCAGTATTTT. It encodes CAISVADTQYF.

By sample share, this clone is medium-sized (0.01 to 0.1%). The chain has TRBV23-1 and TRBJ2-2; D possibly corresponds to TRBD2 (6 bases). TRBV23-1 falls under the ORF class, with uncertain function. The CDR3 is made up of 18 amino acids. V was cut by 0 bases and J by 1 base, with 15 bases left in between. The CDR3 DNA reads TGCGCCAGCAGTCAATCGATTGAAGGGCGGGGGAACACCGGGGAGCTGTTTTTT. It encodes CASSQSIEGRGNTGELFF.

This chain uses TRBV5-1 with TRBJ2-2, with 11 bases matching TRBD2. Germline CDR1 is SGHRS and CDR2 is YFSETQ. The CDR3 length is 18 residues. V dropped 1 base and J dropped 1; count of bases not matched to a gene: 6. CDR3 residues: CASSLLASGRKNTGELFF. The DNA of the CDR3 is TGCGCCAGCAGCTTGCTTGCTAGCGGGAGGAAGAACACCGGGGAGCTGTTTTTT.

The chain employs TRBV13 and TRBJ1-2, with a tentative D call TRBD1 (5 bases). Germline-derived CDR1 and CDR2 are PRHDT and FYEKMQ (reference sequence). V lost 3 bases and J 4 bases, leaving 12 bases between the germline ends. The CDR3 is 14 residues long. CDR3 DNA: TGTGCCAGCAGCTTCCGCGACAGCACCTATGGCTACACCTTC. Its translation is CASSFRDSTYGYTF. The full variable domain, with the rest looked up from reference TRBV13 and TRBJ1-2, is AAGVIQSPRHLIKEKRETATLKCYPIPRHDTVYWYQQGPGQDPQFLISFYEKMQSDKGSIPDRFSAQQFSDYHSELNMSSLELGDSALYFCASSFRDSTYGYTFGSGTRLTVV.

J is TRBJ2-4 and V is TRBV15; 7 positions agree with TRBD2. This CDR3 contains 14 residues. Germline CDR1 LNHNV, CDR2 YYDKDF (reference sequence). With 5 bases clipped from V and 7 bases from J, the junction kept 8 bases outside the gene matches. The CDR3 DNA sequence: TGTGCCACCAGCGCCCCCGGGAGGCGGAACATTCAGTACTTC. Amino acids: CATSAPGRRNIQYF.

The J gene is TRBJ2-7, the V gene TRBV5-1, with TRBD2 identical over 11 bases. Germline loops: CDR1 SGHRS, CDR2 YFSETQ. The V and J ends lost 1 base and 3 bases, in that order; junction bases with no gene match: 15. This CDR3 is 19 amino acids long. DNA of the CDR3: TGCGCCAGCAGCTTGACGGGGGGTGCTAGCGGGGGGACTCACTACGAGCAGTACTTC. It is translated as CASSLTGGASGGTHYEQYF. The variable domain in full, completed from reference TRBV5-1 and TRBJ2-7, reads KAGVTQTPRYLIKTRGQQVTLSCSPISGHRSVSWYQQTPGQGLQFLFEYFSETQRNKGNFPGRFSGRQFSNSRSEMNVSTLELGDSALYLCASSLTGGASGGTHYEQYFGPGTRLTVT.

This chain uses TRBV19 with TRBJ2-1; D is uncertain. The germline V and J ends were trimmed by 2 bases and 8 bases, with 4 bases remaining between them. Germline CDR1 and CDR2: LNHDA and SQIVND (reference sequence). The CDR3 spans 11 residues. Here the CDR3 reads CASSIRHEQFF. CDR3 nucleotides: TGTGCCAGTAGTATACGGCATGAGCAGTTCTTC.

The genes are TRBV7-8 and TRBJ2-5; the match to TRBD1 covers 10 bases. This CDR3 spans 13 amino acids. The V gene end was trimmed by 8 bases and the J gene end by 5 bases; junction bases not matched to a gene: 5. From germline, CDR1 is SGHVS and CDR2 FQNEAQ. The CDR3 DNA is TGTGCCAGCGGGGGACAGGGGCTGGAGACCCAGTACTTC. Its protein is CASGGQGLETQYF.

The CDR3 reads CASGLSQGLAGGLTLEQFF. Here the CDR3 DNA reads TGTGCTAGTGGTTTGTCACAGGGACTAGCGGGAGGGCTCACCCTTGAGCAGTTCTTC. The chain links TRBV12-5 to TRBJ2-1; 16 bases line up with TRBD2. J lost 9 bases, V lost 2 bases, and 13 bases had no gene match. Germline V CDR1 and CDR2: LGHNT, FRNRAP. The CDR3 spans 19 residues.